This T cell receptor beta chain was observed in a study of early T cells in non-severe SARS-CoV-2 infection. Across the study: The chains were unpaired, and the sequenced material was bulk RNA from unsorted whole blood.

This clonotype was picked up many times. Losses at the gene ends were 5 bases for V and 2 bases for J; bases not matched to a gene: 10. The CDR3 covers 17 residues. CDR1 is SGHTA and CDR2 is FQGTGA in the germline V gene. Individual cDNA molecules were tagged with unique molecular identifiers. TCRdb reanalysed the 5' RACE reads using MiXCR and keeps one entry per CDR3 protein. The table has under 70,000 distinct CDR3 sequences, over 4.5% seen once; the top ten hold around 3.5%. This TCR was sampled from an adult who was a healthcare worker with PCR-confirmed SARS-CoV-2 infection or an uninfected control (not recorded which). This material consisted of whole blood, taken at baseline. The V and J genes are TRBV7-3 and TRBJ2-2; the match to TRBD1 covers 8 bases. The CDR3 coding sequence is TGTGCCAGCAGCGCCCAGGGGGCTATCCCAAACACCGGGGAGCTGTTTTTT. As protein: CASSAQGAIPNTGELFF.